These 20 T cell receptor beta chains originate from one sample sequenced in a study of OX40 agonist ivuxolimab in advanced cancers. The repertoire was sequenced with immunoSEQ multiplex PCR; TCRdb's copy has only in-frame clones and lacks some. The sample has 68,000 or so clones, roughly 84% seen once. Sequencing used CD4+ or CD8+ T cells sorted from blood, obtained in a trial of the OX40 agonist ivuxolimab. The origin of the receptors is an adult with an advanced solid tumor such as melanoma, head and neck, liver or kidney cancer.

The chain carries TRBV7-8 and TRBJ1-2; D not resolved. There are 15 residues in the CDR3. Germline lookup yields CDR1 SGHVS and CDR2 FQNEAQ. V shed 0 bases and J shed 2 bases, with 10 bases lying between them. CDR3 amino acids: CASSLAVQRNYGYTF. DNA of the CDR3: TGTGCCAGCAGCTTAGCGGTTCAGAGAAACTATGGCTACACCTTC.

The V call is TRBV4-3, the J call TRBJ1-1; D is uncertain. V dropped 3 bases and J dropped 4 bases, with 12 bases sitting between them. The CDR3 totals 14 residues. Germline CDR1 is LGHNA and CDR2 is YSLEER. CDR3 sequence: CASSHTVGVTEAFF. The CDR3 DNA follows: TGCGCCAGCAGCCACACTGTAGGCGTCACTGAAGCTTTCTTT.

This clone was seen just once. The V call is TRBV18, the J call TRBJ2-7, with TRBD2 as a possible D gene (6 bases). Germline loops: CDR1 KGHSH, CDR2 LQKENI. This CDR3 is 13 amino acids long. Trimming took 2 bases from V and 9 from J, leaving 14 bases between them. The CDR3 sequence is CASSPRLDPVQYF. CDR3 DNA: TGTGCCAGCTCACCAAGACTAGATCCAGTGCAGTACTTC. Full variable domain (rest looked up from reference TRBV18 and TRBJ2-7): NAGVMQNPRHLVRRRGQEARLRCSPMKGHSHVYWYRQLPEEGLKFMVYLQKENIIDESGMPKERFSAEFPKEGPSILRIQQVVRGDSAAYFCASSPRLDPVQYFGPGTRLTVT.

This clone was recorded only once. The chain links TRBV19 to TRBJ1-5; D unresolved. Germline CDR1 LNHDA, CDR2 SQIVND (reference sequence). The CDR3 has 13 residues. The V and J ends lost 5 bases and 3 bases respectively, with 8 bases between them. Written as DNA, the CDR3 is TGTGCCAGTAGTCCTGCTACCAATCAGCCCCAGCATTTT. This encodes CASSPATNQPQHF.

The rearrangement joins TRBV30 to TRBJ1-2; no clear D. The CDR3 runs to 12 residues. The germline V gene encodes CDR1 GTSNPN and CDR2 SVGIG (reference sequence). Trimming removed 4 bases from V and 0 bases from J, with 6 bases in between. Written as DNA, the CDR3 is TGTGCCTGGATCGGGACTAACTATGGCTACACCTTC. Amino acids: CAWIGTNYGYTF.

A few counts support this clone. This chain connects TRBV15 to TRBJ2-2, with D possibly being TRBD1 (6 bases). The CDR3 has 16 residues. CDR1 LNHNV and CDR2 YYDKDF come from the germline V gene (reference sequence). Trimming took off 6 bases at V and 3 bases at J, with 17 bases between the two ends. CDR3 protein: CATRPPSGAHTGELFF. In nucleotides, the CDR3 is TGTGCCACCAGACCGCCGTCAGGGGCCCACACCGGGGAGCTGTTTTTT.

Details on this clone: Mismatch with germline at one junction end may stem from a read error. V is TRBV4-3 and J is TRBJ2-1, with TRBD2 matching over 8 bases. The CDR3 is made up of 15 amino acids. Looked up from germline, CDR1 is LGHNA and CDR2 is YSLEER. The CDR3 loop reads CATSRRSGSNNEQFF. The DNA of the CDR3 is TGCGCCACCAGCCGACGAAGCGGGAGTAACAATGAGCAGTTCTTC.

This clone came up once. The chain recombines TRBV7-2 with TRBJ2-6; D is unresolved. Germline V gene lookup returns CDR1 SGHTA and CDR2 FQGNSA. CDR3 length equals 16 residues. The V end lost 5 bases, the J end lost 1 base, and 12 bases lay between the germline ends. CDR3 sequence reads: CASSPVFRSGANVLTF. The CDR3 coding sequence is TGTGCCAGCAGCCCAGTCTTCAGGTCTGGGGCCAACGTCCTGACTTTC.

In its sample, this clone was seen a few times. The V gene is TRBV5-1, the J gene TRBJ1-5; D may be TRBD1 (5 bases). The V end was cut by 1 base, the J end by 4 bases, with 9 bases between. The CDR3 sequence is 14 residues long. Germline V lookup: CDR1 SGHRS, CDR2 YFSETQ. CDR3 loop: CASSLTSGNQPQHF. The DNA of the CDR3 is TGCGCCAGCAGCTTGACATCAGGGAATCAGCCCCAGCATTTT.

V gene TRBV7-3 combines with J gene TRBJ2-1, with D tentatively TRBD1 or TRBD2 (5 bases each). Between the trimmed V and J ends, which lost 7 bases and 6 bases, there was a span of 13 bases. In germline, CDR1 is SGHTA, CDR2 FQGTGA. The CDR3 contains 13 residues. CDR3 loop: CASTNPGSNEQFF. The CDR3 DNA sequence: TGTGCCAGCACCAACCCAGGGAGCAATGAGCAGTTCTTC. Full variable domain (missing parts from reference TRBV7-3 and TRBJ2-1): GAGVSQTPSNKVTEKGKYVELRCDPISGHTALYWYRQSLGQGPEFLIYFQGTGAADDSGLPNDRFFAVRPEGSVSTLKIQRTERGDSAVYLCASTNPGSNEQFFGPGTRLTVL.

The chain carries TRBV2 and TRBJ2-7; 7 bases are a match to TRBD2. CDR1 and CDR2 from the germline V gene are SNHLY and FYNNEI. The CDR3 sequence is 16 residues long. The V segment lost 7 bases and the J segment 7 bases; nucleotides outside the gene matches: 19. CDR3 sequence reads: CASTSVAGGGSLEQYF. The CDR3 nucleotides are TGTGCCAGCACATCGGTAGCGGGTGGCGGATCCCTGGAGCAGTACTTC.

The chain links TRBV15 to TRBJ1-4, with no clear D. Germline lookup yields CDR1 LNHNV and CDR2 YYDKDF (reference sequence). CDR3 length equals 12 residues. Trimming cost V 7 bases and J 2 bases, with 5 bases left between them. CDR3 amino acids: CATMGTNEKLFF. The CDR3 DNA is TGTGCCACCATGGGGACTAATGAAAAACTGTTTTTT.

The chain couples TRBV19 to TRBJ2-7; TRBD2 agrees at 13 bases. Losses at the gene ends were 4 bases for V and 1 base for J; bases not matched to a gene: 7. Germline V lookup: CDR1 LNHDA, CDR2 SQIVND (reference sequence). The CDR3 sequence is 17 residues long. CDR3 in amino acids: CASSRGTSGVNSYEQYF. CDR3 nucleotides: TGTGCCAGTAGTAGGGGGACTAGCGGGGTCAATTCCTACGAGCAGTACTTC.

This chain links TRBV29-1 with TRBJ1-2; D is ambiguous. In germline, CDR1 is SQVTM, CDR2 ANQGSEA. Trimming took off 7 bases at V and 4 bases at J, with 25 bases between the two ends. CDR3 length equals 16 residues. The CDR3 spells CSASRAGRATFYGYTF. The CDR3 DNA reads TGCAGCGCTTCCCGAGCGGGCAGAGCCACCTTCTATGGCTACACCTTC. Using reference TRBV29-1 and TRBJ1-2 for the parts outside the CDR3, the full variable domain is SAVISQKPSRDICQRGTSLTIQCQVDSQVTMMFWYRQQPGQSLTLIATANQGSEATYESGFVIDKFPISRPNLTFSTLTVSNMSPEDSSIYLCSASRAGRATFYGYTFGSGTRLTVV.

V usage is TRBV19 and J usage is TRBJ1-5; 8 positions agree with TRBD1. The CDR3 has 15 amino acids. Looked up from germline, CDR1 is LNHDA and CDR2 is SQIVND (reference sequence). V gave up 6 bases and J gave up 7 bases; unmatched junction bases: 11. This CDR3 reads CASRDSQGANQPQHF. In nucleotides, the CDR3 is TGTGCCAGTAGGGACTCGCAGGGGGCCAACCAGCCCCAGCATTTT.

V and J are TRBV28 and TRBJ2-7, with D unresolved. Germline-derived CDR1 and CDR2 are MDHEN and SYDVKM. This CDR3 region has 11 residues. Trimming left V 5 bases short and J 3 bases short, with 5 bases between. CDR3 coding DNA: TGTGCCAGCAGTCGGTTCTACGAGCAGTACTTC. Translating gives CASSRFYEQYF. The full variable domain, rest sourced from reference TRBV28 and TRBJ2-7, is DVKVTQSSRYLVKRTGEKVFLECVQDMDHENMFWYRQDPGLGLRLIYFSYDVKMKEKGDIPEGYSVSREKKERFSLILESASTNQTSMYLCASSRFYEQYFGPGTRLTVT.

The CDR3 loop is CASSDRGGEKLFF. The CDR3 nucleotides read TGTGCCAGTTCGGACAGGGGTGGTGAAAAACTGTTTTTT. J is TRBJ1-4 and V is TRBV19; TRBD1 matches 9 bases. Germline V gene sequence: CDR1 LNHDA, CDR2 SQIVND (reference sequence). There are 13 residues in the CDR3. The V segment lost 8 bases and the J segment 7 bases; nucleotides outside the gene matches: 5.

As concerns this clone: The sample carries other DNA sequences with the same CDR3. The J gene is TRBJ1-6, the V gene TRBV6-5, with 7 nucleotides matching TRBD1. V trimming: 6 bases; J trimming: 9 bases; junction bases outside the gene matches: 8. The CDR3 totals 14 residues. CDR1 and CDR2 from the germline V gene are MNHEY and SVGAGI. The CDR3: CASRPGTARSPLHF. CDR3 bases: TGTGCCAGCAGACCCGGGACAGCGCGTTCACCCCTCCACTTT.

V usage is TRBV11-2 and J usage is TRBJ1-2, with 8 bases identical to TRBD1. Germline assignment: CDR1 SGHAT and CDR2 FQNNGV. The CDR3 has 16 amino acids. V was clipped by 1 base and J by 0 bases; unmatched bases: 4. This CDR3 reads CASSLGGTGTNYGYTF. Written as DNA, the CDR3 is TGTGCCAGCAGCTTAGGGGGGACAGGAACTAACTATGGCTACACCTTC. Full variable domain (outside the CDR3, taken from reference TRBV11-2 and TRBJ1-2): EAGVAQSPRYKIIEKRQSVAFWCNPISGHATLYWYQQILGQGPKLLIQFQNNGVVDDSQLPKDRFSAERLKGVDSTLKIQPAKLEDSAVYLCASSLGGTGTNYGYTFGSGTRLTVV.

This clone was found a few times. The chain is built from TRBV4-3 and TRBJ1-5; weak D call: TRBD1 (5 bases). There are 15 residues in the CDR3. Per germline, CDR1 LGHNA and CDR2 YSLEER. Trimming removed 0 bases from V and 7 bases from J, with 13 bases in between. The CDR3 DNA reads TGCGCCAGCAGCCAAGATGCAGGGTCCGACCAGCCCCAGCATTTT. It translates to CASSQDAGSDQPQHF.